This is a list of T cell receptor beta chains from one sample in a study of response to subunit inactivated influenza vaccine. TCRdb re-analysed the RT-PCR reads in MiXCR, keeping a single row per CDR3 protein. The sample contains about 830,000 distinct CDR3 sequences, approximately 17% of which appear only once. The material was PBMCs from blood, obtained roughly 5 days after vaccination. Every receptor here comes from a man in his fifties or sixties who received an inactivated influenza vaccine. Both conserved end residues are part of each CDR3. The order of the fields is V gene, clone size, CDR3 protein. Expanded clones are given a class, and other clones once, few, many or no size at all.

v_call: TRBV28; clone_size: NA; cdr3_aa: CASSKAVADTQYF
v_call: TRBV7-9; clone_size: NA; cdr3_aa: CASSPWDISGNTIYF
v_call: TRBV29-1; clone_size: many; cdr3_aa: CSVEKAASYEQYF
v_call: TRBV11-2; clone_size: NA; cdr3_aa: CASSLVSGSLVEQYF
v_call: TRBV10-3; clone_size: NA; cdr3_aa: CAISEASGDEQFF
v_call: TRBV12-3/TRBV12-4; clone_size: few; cdr3_aa: CASMAPTVDEQYF
v_call: TRBV4-3; clone_size: few; cdr3_aa: CASSQTDRGLINTEAFF
v_call: TRBV29-1; clone_size: few; cdr3_aa: CSVEEGPGGAGGRSTYEQYF
v_call: TRBV12-3/TRBV12-4; clone_size: NA; cdr3_aa: CASSPRDHLTGELFF
v_call: TRBV5-6; clone_size: NA; cdr3_aa: CASSPGTGVGNEQYF
v_call: TRBV6-5; clone_size: NA; cdr3_aa: CASSYSGAEVTEAFF
v_call: TRBV7-2; clone_size: NA; cdr3_aa: CASSMTGHSGELFF
v_call: TRBV4-3; clone_size: NA; cdr3_aa: CASSQGDSSYNEQFF
v_call: TRBV10-3; clone_size: NA; cdr3_aa: CAIRNGQGNTEAFF
v_call: TRBV5-1; clone_size: NA; cdr3_aa: CASSPRQVSSYEQYF
v_call: TRBV28; clone_size: few; cdr3_aa: CASSTRVPDTQYF
v_call: TRBV6-1; clone_size: NA; cdr3_aa: CASSEAHRRRNTEAFF
v_call: TRBV11-1; clone_size: many; cdr3_aa: CASSLPPRLAGGKNEQFF
v_call: TRBV14; clone_size: NA; cdr3_aa: CASSQVGQTVYQETQYF
v_call: TRBV7-2; clone_size: few; cdr3_aa: CASSPTVVSYNSPLHF
v_call: TRBV12-3/TRBV12-4; clone_size: few; cdr3_aa: CASSWDRLSSNSPLHF
v_call: TRBV6-1; clone_size: few; cdr3_aa: CASFRASGHNEQFF
v_call: TRBV29-1; clone_size: NA; cdr3_aa: CSVEEGGQKGTGQF
v_call: TRBV3-1; clone_size: few; cdr3_aa: CASSQDLTVPGYTF
v_call: TRBV20-1; clone_size: NA; cdr3_aa: CSASSTFRSSYEQYF
v_call: TRBV19; clone_size: medium-sized; cdr3_aa: CASSTPLLQGRRDYTF
v_call: TRBV20-1; clone_size: few; cdr3_aa: CSARDQLAGTSTDTQYF
v_call: TRBV11-1; clone_size: NA; cdr3_aa: CASSSQLGLAGEGDEQYF
v_call: TRBV20-1; clone_size: NA; cdr3_aa: CSASGGRAAGGSYNEQFF